This T cell receptor beta chain emerged from a study of cytomegalovirus exposure and HLA in healthy donors. This PCR relied on a set of 60 Vbeta primers and 13 Jbeta primers. Generated by immunoSEQ multiplex PCR, the TCRdb table keeps only in-frame clones and is missing some. The data contain around 93,000 clones, about 66% of them singletons. The CDR3 has 16 amino acids. V was pared by 4 bases and J by 4 bases, with 12 bases of the junction left unmatched. CDR1 LNHDA and CDR2 SQIVND come from the germline V gene (reference sequence). The TCR originated in a boy aged 5-17 years in good health and CMV-seropositive. This sequence joins TRBV19 and TRBJ1-1; 7 bases map to TRBD1. Sequencing was performed on PBMCs. CDR3 nucleotides: TGTGCCAGTAGTAATAGGAGAGGGGGCTCGGGCACTGAAGCTTTCTTT. It encodes CASSNRRGGSGTEAFF.